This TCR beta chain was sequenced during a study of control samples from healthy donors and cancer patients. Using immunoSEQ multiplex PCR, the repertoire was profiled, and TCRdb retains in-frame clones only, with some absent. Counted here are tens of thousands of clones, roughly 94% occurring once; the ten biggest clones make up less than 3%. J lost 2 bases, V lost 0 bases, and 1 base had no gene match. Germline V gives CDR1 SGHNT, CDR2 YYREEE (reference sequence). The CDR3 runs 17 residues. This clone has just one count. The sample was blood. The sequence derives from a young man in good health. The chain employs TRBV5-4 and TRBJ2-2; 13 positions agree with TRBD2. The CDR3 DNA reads TGTGCCAGCAGCTTGGGACTAGCGGGAGGTAACACCGGGGAGCTGTTTTTT. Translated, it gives CASSLGLAGGNTGELFF.